This T cell receptor (beta chain) was profiled in a study of blood T cell repertoires in COVID-19. Sequencing was performed with immunoSEQ multiplex PCR; in TCRdb, only in-frame clones are kept and a portion is missing. Here the sample spans some 100,000 clones, more than 85% being singletons. Trimming removed 3 bases from V and 8 bases from J; junction bases left unmatched: 8. Germline lookup yields CDR1 GTSNPN and CDR2 SVGIG (reference sequence). CDR3 length: 16 residues. The J gene is TRBJ1-6, the V gene TRBV30; TRBD1 matches 12 bases. This receptor was obtained from a human donor with acute or convalescent COVID-19. The donor label of this sample is uncertain. The sample taken for sequencing was peripheral blood. Here the CDR3 DNA reads TGTGCCTGGAGCCTAGGGACAGGGGGCTCGGATTCACCCCTCCACTTT. It translates to CAWSLGTGGSDSPLHF.